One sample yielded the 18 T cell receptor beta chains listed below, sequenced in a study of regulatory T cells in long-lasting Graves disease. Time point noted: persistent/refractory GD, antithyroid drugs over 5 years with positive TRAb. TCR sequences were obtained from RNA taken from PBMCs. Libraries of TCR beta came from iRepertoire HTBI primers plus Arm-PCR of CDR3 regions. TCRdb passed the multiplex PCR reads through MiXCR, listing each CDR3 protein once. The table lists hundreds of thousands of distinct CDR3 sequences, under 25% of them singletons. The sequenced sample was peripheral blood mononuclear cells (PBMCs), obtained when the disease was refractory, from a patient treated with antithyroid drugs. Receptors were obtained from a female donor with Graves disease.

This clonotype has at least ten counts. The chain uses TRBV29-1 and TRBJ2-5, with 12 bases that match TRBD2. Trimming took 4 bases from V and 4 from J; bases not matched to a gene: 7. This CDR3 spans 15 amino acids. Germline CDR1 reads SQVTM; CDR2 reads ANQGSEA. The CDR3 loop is CSVGELAGGGETQYF. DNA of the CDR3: TGCAGCGTTGGGGAACTAGCGGGAGGAGGAGAGACCCAGTACTTC.

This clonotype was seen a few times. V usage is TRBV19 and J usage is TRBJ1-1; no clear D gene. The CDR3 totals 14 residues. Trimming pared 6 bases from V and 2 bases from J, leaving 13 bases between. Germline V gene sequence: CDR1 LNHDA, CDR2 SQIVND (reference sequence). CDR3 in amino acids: CASRYPGGNTEAFF. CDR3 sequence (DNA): TGTGCCAGTAGGTACCCCGGCGGTAACACTGAAGCTTTCTTT.

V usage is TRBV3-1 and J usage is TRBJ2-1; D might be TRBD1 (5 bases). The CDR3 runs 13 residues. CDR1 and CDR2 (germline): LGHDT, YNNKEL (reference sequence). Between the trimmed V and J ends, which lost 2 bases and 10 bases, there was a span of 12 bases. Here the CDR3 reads CASSQSQVGEQFF. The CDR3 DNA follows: TGTGCCAGCAGCCAATCACAGGTGGGGGAGCAGTTCTTC.

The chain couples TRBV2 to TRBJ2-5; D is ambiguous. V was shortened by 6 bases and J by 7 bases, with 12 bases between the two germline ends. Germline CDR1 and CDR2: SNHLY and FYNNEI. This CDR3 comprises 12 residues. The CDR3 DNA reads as TGTGCCAGCAGGGACCACCAGACGACCCAGTACTTC. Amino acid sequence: CASRDHQTTQYF.

The CDR3 DNA follows: TGCAGCGGAGGGGGTCCCGGGGAGCTGTTTTTT. Translated: CSGGGPGELFF. V gene TRBV29-1 combines with J gene TRBJ2-2, with D possibly TRBD1 on 6 matching bases. Looked up from germline, CDR1 is SQVTM and CDR2 is ANQGSEA. The V end lost 7 bases, the J end lost 6 bases, and 9 bases lay between the germline ends. CDR3 length equals 11 residues.

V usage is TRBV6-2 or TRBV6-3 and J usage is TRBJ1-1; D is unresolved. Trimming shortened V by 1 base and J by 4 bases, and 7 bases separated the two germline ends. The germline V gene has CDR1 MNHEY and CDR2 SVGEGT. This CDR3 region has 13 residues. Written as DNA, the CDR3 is TGTGCCAGCAGTTACTTCGGGCCCACTGAAGCTTTCTTT. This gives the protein CASSYFGPTEAFF.

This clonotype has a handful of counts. The CDR3 DNA reads TGCAGTGCTAGGAACAGGGCCTATGGCTACACCTTC. Residues: CSARNRAYGYTF. This sequence joins TRBV20-1 and TRBJ1-2, with D perhaps TRBD1 (6 bases). Deletions cut 3 bases from V and 4 bases from J, with 9 bases between. CDR3 length: 12 amino acids. CDR1 is DFQATT, CDR2 SNEGSKA, per germline (reference sequence).

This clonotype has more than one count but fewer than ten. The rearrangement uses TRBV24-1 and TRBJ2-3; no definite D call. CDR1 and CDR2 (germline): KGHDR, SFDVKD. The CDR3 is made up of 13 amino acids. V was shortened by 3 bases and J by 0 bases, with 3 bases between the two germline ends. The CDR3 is CATSDQSTDTQYF. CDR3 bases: TGTGCCACCAGTGATCAGAGCACAGATACGCAGTATTTT.

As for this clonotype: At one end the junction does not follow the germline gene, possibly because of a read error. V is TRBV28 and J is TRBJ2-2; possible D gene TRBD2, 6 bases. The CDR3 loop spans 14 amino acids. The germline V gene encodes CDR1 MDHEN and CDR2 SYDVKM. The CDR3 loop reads CASRTHSGPGGLFF. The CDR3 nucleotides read TGTGCCAGCAGGACCCACTCCGGTCCCGGGGGGCTGTTTTTT. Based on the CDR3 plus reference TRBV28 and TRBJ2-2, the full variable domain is DVKVTQSSRYLVKRTGEKVFLECVQDMDHENMFWYRQDPGLGLRLIYFSYDVKMKEKGDIPEGYSVSREKKERFSLILESASTNQTSMYLCASRTHSGPGGLFFGEGSRLTVL.

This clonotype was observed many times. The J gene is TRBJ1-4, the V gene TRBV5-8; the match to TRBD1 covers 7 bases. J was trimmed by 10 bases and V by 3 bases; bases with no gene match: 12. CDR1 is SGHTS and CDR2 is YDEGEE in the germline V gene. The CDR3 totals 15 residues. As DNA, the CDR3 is TGTGCCAGCAGCTCTCTCGTCCAGGGGGGAGGAAAACTGTTTTTT. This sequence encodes CASSSLVQGGGKLFF.

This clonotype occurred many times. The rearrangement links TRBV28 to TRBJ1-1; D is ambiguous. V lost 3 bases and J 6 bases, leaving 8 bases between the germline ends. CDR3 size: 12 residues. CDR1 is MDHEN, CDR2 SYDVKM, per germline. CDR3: CASSFPGAEAFF. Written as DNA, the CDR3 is TGTGCCAGCAGTTTTCCAGGTGCTGAAGCTTTCTTT.

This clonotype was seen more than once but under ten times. CDR3 amino acids: CAWSRGNTGELFF. In nucleotides, the CDR3 is TGTGCCTGGAGTCGCGGAAACACCGGGGAGCTGTTTTTT. The gene calls are TRBV30 and TRBJ2-2, with unresolved D. Germline V gene data show CDR1 as GTSNPN and CDR2 as SVGIG (reference sequence). The CDR3 has 13 amino acids. Trimming left V 2 bases short and J 2 bases short, with 6 bases between.

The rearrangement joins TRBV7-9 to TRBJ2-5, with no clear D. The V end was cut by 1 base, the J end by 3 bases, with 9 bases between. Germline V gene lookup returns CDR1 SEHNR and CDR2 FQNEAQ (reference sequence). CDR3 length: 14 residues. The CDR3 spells CASSLVGAKETQYF. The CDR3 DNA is TGTGCCAGCAGCTTAGTGGGTGCGAAAGAGACCCAGTACTTC.

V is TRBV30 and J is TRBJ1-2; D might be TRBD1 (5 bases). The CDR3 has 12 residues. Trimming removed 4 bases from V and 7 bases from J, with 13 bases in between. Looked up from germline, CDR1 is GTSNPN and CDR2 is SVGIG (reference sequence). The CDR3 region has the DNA TGTGCCTGGAAGTTCGGGGGGTTTGGCTACACCTTC. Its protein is CAWKFGGFGYTF.

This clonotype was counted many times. In DNA, the CDR3 is TGTGCCAGCAGCTTGGTGCTAGCGGGAGTTGGGGAGACCCAGTACTTC. This codes for CASSLVLAGVGETQYF. This chain uses TRBV7-9 with TRBJ2-5, with TRBD2 identical over 10 bases. The V gene end was trimmed by 3 bases and the J gene end by 5 bases; junction bases not matched to a gene: 9. This CDR3 region has 16 residues. The germline V gene has CDR1 SEHNR and CDR2 FQNEAQ (reference sequence).

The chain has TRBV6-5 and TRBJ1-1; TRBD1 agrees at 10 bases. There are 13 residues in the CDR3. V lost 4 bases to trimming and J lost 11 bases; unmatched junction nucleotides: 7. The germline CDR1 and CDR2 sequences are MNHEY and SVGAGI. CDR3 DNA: TGTGCCAGCAGTTCCAGACAGGGGGCGGCGGCTTTCTTT. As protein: CASSSRQGAAAFF.

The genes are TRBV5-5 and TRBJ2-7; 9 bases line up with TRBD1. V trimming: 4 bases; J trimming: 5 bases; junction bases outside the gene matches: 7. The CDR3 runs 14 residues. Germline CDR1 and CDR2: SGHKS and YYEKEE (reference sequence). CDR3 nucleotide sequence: TGTGCCAGCAGCCTGGGACAGGGAGTGGACGAGCAGTACTTC. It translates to CASSLGQGVDEQYF. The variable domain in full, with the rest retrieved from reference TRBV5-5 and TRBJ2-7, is DAGVTQSPTHLIKTRGQQVTLRCSPISGHKSVSWYQQVLGQGPQFIFQYYEKEERGRGNFPDRFSARQFPNYSSELNVNALLLGDSALYLCASSLGQGVDEQYFGPGTRLTVT.

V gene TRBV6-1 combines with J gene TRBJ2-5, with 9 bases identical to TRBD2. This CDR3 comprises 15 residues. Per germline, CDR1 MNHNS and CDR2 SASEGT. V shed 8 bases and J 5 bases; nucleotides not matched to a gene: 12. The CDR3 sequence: CASGGRREGPETQYF. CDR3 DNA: TGTGCCAGCGGAGGGAGGCGGGAGGGCCCGGAGACCCAGTACTTC.